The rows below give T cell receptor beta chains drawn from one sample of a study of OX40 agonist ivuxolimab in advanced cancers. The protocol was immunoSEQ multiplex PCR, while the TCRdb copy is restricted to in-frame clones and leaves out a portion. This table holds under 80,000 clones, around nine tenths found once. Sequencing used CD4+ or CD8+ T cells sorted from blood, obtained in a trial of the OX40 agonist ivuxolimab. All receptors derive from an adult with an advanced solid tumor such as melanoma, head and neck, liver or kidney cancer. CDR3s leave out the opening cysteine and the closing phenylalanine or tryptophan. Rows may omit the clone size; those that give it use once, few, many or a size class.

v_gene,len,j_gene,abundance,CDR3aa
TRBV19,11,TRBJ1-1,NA,ASSKRMNTEAF
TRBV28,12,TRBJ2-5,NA,ASSLWTGRETQY
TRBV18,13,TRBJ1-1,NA,ASSPSATGATEAF
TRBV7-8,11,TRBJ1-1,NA,ASSLDRGGEAF
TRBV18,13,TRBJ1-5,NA,ASTSGTALNQPQH
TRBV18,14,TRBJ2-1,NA,ASSPYGTRGGNEQF
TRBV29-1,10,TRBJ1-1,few,SGGQLNTEAF
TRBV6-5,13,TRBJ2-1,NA,ASSYPGGGHNEQF
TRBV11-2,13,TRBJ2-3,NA,ASSLTPGGRDTQY
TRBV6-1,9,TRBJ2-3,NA,ASSEGDTQY
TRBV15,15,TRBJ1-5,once,ATSRGQGMGSNQPQH
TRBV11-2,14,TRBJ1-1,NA,ASSLDRIMSYTEAF
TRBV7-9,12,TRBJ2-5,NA,ASSSGQGGDQQY
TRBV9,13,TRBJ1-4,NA,ASSTRTGLNEKLF
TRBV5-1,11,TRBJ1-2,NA,ASGGQGDYGYT
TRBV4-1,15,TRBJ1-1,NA,ASSQDWAPTARPEAF
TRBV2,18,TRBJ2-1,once,ASSGIGLAGAPGSYNEQF
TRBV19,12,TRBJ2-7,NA,ASRKGLGGYEQY
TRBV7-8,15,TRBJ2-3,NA,ASSLGVRGVATDTQY
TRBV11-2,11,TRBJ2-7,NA,ASSLDRAVEQY
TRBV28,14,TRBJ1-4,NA,ASSLWRTGFGEKLF
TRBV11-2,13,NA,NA,ASSLAASLTYEQY
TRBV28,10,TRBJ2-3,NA,ASSFSTDTQY
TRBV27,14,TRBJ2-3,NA,ASSAYGTGGPDTQY
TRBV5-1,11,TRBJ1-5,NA,ASSLGPNQPQH
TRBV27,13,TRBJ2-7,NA,ASRRGLAGAYEQY